This T cell receptor (beta chain) was identified during a study of metastatic and nonmetastatic thyroid tumors. On the study more broadly: The comparison covered peripheral blood and tumor or nodule tissue in malignant and benign thyroid patients.

Each patient went into thyroid surgery without having received any treatment. In regard to this clone: Its antigen is not identified. A read error may account for a junction end that differs from germline.

This CDR3 comprises 13 residues. Germline CDR1 reads SGDLS; CDR2 reads YYNGEE. Per the authors' pipeline: Variation in CDR3 across clinicopathological groups served as the basis for constructing a distant-metastasis classifier in papillary thyroid cancer. MiXCR reprocessed the PCR reads for TCRdb. These V and J calls derive from TCRdb rather than the authors' analysis. Among around 23,000 clones listed, roughly 20% were seen once. Whole-study findings and limits: Across blood and tumor, TCR beta diversity in malignant thyroid tumors was reportedly significantly higher than in benign nodules.

The sample consisted of blood. The receptor was isolated from a male donor with papillary thyroid cancer or a benign thyroid nodule (not recorded which). Some clones in this sample may be carry-over from other donors' samples. V is TRBV9 and J is TRBJ1-6; D call uncertain. CDR3 loop: CANSVEHNSPLHF. CDR3 coding DNA: TGTGCCAACAGCGTAGAGCATAATTCACCCCTCCACTTT.